A selection of T cell receptor beta chains follows, all from one sample in a study of T cells in Graves' hyperthyroidism and ophthalmopathy. TCRdb independently ran MiXCR on the multiplex PCR reads; one entry per CDR3 protein. Among fewer than 600,000 distinct CDR3 sequences, approximately 15% were seen once, and the ten largest hold under 20%. The sequenced sample consisted of blood. All receptors come from a woman in her late teens or twenties with Graves' hyperthyroidism. The CDR3 runs from the conserved cysteine through the conserved F or W. D genes are given only for firm matches. Only some rows state a clone size, as once, few, many or a class for expanded clones.

CDR3aa,CDR3nt,j_gene,d_gene,v_gene,abundance
CASKASGAYEQYF,TGCGCCAGCAAAGCTAGCGGGGCCTACGAGCAGTACTTC,TRBJ2-7,TRBD2,TRBV5-1,.
CAWYPILAARNEQFF,TGTGCCTGGTACCCGATACTAGCGGCTAGAAATGAGCAGTTCTTC,TRBJ2-1,TRBD2,TRBV30,few
CAVGYFNEQFF,TGTGCCGTCGGGTATTTTAATGAGCAGTTCTTC,TRBJ2-1,.,TRBV24-1,.
CATSETGSYTEAFF,TGTGCCACCAGTGAAACTGGGAGTTACACTGAAGCTTTCTTT,TRBJ1-1,.,TRBV24-1,many
CASSTLAGGPDEQFF,TGTGCCAGCAGCACGCTAGCGGGAGGGCCTGATGAGCAGTTCTTC,TRBJ2-1,TRBD2,TRBV27,few
CASSYSFDRYTEAFF,TGTGCCAGCAGTTACTCATTCGACCGTTACACTGAAGCTTTCTTT,TRBJ1-1,.,TRBV6-6,many
CASSEGSGSKETQYF,TGCGCCAGCAGTGAGGGTAGCGGGAGCAAAGAGACCCAGTACTTC,TRBJ2-5,TRBD2,TRBV10-1,.
CASSLTEADREAFF,TGTGCCAGCAGTTTAACGGAGGCTGACAGGGAAGCTTTCTTT,TRBJ1-1,.,TRBV28,many
CASSYRDRGPDTQYF,TGTGCCAGCAGTTACCGGGACAGGGGACCGGATACGCAGTATTTT,TRBJ2-3,TRBD1,TRBV6-1,many
CASSGGGESTGELFF,TGTGCCAGCAGTGGAGGCGGGGAGAGTACCGGGGAGCTGTTTTTT,TRBJ2-2,.,TRBV2,many
CASSVHEETEAFF,TGTGCCAGCAGTGTTCACGAGGAAACTGAAGCTTTCTTT,TRBJ1-1,.,TRBV2,many
CASRHGLAGGTGELFF,TGCGCCAGCAGACACGGACTAGCGGGAGGAACCGGGGAGCTGTTTTTT,TRBJ2-2,TRBD2,TRBV4-1,few
CASSPPNRVTGELFF,TGTGCCAGCTCACCACCGAACAGAGTAACCGGGGAGCTGTTTTTT,TRBJ2-2,.,TRBV18,many
CASSLAGRTYNEQFF,TGTGCCAGCAGCCTAGCGGGAAGGACCTACAATGAGCAGTTCTTC,TRBJ2-1,TRBD2,TRBV7-2,many
CASSGRGLNTEAFF,TGTGCCAGCAGCGGGAGGGGCCTTAACACTGAAGCTTTCTTT,TRBJ1-1,.,TRBV11-3,once
CASSMSFLNEKLFF,TGTGCCAGTAGTATGTCTTTCCTAAATGAAAAACTGTTTTTT,TRBJ1-4,.,TRBV19,few
CASSGGLEQYF,TGTGCCAGCTCGGGGGGGCTCGAGCAGTACTTC,TRBJ2-7,.,TRBV18,many
CASGLGTSGRNTGELFF,TGTGCTAGTGGTTTGGGGACTAGCGGGAGGAACACCGGGGAGCTGTTTTTT,TRBJ2-2,TRBD2,TRBV12-5,.
CASSLERARGDEQYF,TGTGCCAGTAGCTTAGAGCGGGCAAGGGGGGATGAGCAGTACTTC,TRBJ2-7,.,TRBV19,.
CASSGRRTPYGYTF,TGTGCCAGCAGTGGACGGAGGACACCCTATGGCTACACCTTC,TRBJ1-2,.,TRBV25-1,.
CASSILAGGNEQYF,TGTGCCAGTAGCATATTAGCGGGAGGGAACGAGCAGTACTTC,TRBJ2-7,TRBD2,TRBV19,few
CASSQTGGGDYEQYF,TGTGCCAGCAGCCAGACAGGGGGCGGCGATTACGAGCAGTACTTC,TRBJ2-7,TRBD1,TRBV12-3/TRBV12-4,many
CSGGGPSVNTGELFF,TGCAGCGGGGGAGGGCCTAGCGTGAACACCGGGGAGCTGTTTTTT,TRBJ2-2,TRBD2,TRBV29-1,few
CASSHQREVAKNIQYF,TGTGCCAGCAGCCACCAGCGGGAGGTAGCCAAAAACATTCAGTACTTC,TRBJ2-4,TRBD2,TRBV3-1,.